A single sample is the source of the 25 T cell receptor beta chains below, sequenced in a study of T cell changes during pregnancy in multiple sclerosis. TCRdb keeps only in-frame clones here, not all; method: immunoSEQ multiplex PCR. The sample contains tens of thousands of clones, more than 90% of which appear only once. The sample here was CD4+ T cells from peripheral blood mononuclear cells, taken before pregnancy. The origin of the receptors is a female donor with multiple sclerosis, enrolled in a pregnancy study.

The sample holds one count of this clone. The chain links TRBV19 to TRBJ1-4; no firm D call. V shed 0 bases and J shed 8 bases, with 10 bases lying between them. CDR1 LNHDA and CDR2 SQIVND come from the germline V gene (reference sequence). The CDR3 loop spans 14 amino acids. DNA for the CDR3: TGTGCCAGTAGTATAGACCAGGCGGGCGAAAAACTGTTTTTT. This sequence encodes CASSIDQAGEKLFF. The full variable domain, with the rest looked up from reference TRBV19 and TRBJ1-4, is DGGITQSPKYLFRKEGQNVTLSCEQNLNHDAMYWYRQDPGQGLRLIYYSQIVNDFQKGDIAEGYSVSREKKESFPLTVTSAQKNPTAFYLCASSIDQAGEKLFFGSGTQLSVL.

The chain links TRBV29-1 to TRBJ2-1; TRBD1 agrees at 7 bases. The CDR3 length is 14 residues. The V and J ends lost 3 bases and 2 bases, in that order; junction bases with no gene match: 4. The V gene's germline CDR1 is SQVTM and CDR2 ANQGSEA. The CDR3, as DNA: TGCAGCGTTGAGACAGGGCGAACCTACAATGAGCAGTTCTTC. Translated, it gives CSVETGRTYNEQFF.

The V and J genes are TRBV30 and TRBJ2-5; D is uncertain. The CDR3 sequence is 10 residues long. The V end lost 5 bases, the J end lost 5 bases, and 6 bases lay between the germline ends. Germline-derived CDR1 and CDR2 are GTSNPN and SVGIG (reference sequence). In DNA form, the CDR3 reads TGTGCCTGGGGCGGCGAGACCCAGTACTTC. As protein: CAWGGETQYF.

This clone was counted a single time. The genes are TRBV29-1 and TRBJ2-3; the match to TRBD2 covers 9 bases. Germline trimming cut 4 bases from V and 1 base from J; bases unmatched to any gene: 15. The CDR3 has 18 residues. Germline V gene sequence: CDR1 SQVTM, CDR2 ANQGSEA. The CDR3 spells CSVGPIGSGGMGTDTQYF. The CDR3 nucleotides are TGCAGCGTTGGGCCCATAGGTAGCGGGGGTATGGGCACAGATACGCAGTATTTT.

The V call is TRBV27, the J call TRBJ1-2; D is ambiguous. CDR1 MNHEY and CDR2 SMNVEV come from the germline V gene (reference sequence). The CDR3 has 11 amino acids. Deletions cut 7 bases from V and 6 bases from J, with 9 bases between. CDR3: CASKTGDGYTF. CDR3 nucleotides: TGTGCCAGCAAAACCGGGGATGGCTACACCTTC.

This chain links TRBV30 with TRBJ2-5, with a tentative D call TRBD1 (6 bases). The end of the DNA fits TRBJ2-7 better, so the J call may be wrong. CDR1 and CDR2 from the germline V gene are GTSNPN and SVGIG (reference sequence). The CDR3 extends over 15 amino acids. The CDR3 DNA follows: TGTGCCTGGAGTACTTTACCGGGACACGTCGACGAGCAGTACTTC. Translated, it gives CAWSTLPGHVDEQYF.

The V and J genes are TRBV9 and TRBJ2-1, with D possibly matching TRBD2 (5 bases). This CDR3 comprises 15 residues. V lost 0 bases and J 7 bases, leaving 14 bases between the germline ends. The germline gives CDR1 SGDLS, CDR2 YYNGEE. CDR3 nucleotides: TGTGCCAGCAGCGTAGGACGCCTGACGGGGAATGAGCAGTTCTTC. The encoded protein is CASSVGRLTGNEQFF. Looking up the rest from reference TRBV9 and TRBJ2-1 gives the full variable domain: DSGVTQTPKHLITATGQRVTLRCSPRSGDLSVYWYQQSLDQGLQFLIQYYNGEERAKGNILERFSAQQFPDLHSELNLSSLELGDSALYFCASSVGRLTGNEQFFGPGTRLTVL.

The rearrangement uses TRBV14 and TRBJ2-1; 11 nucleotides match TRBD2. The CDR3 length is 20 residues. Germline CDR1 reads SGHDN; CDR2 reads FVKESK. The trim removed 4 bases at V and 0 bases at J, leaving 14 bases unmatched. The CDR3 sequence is CASSPRGGLAGSFSYNEQFF. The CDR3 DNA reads TGTGCCAGCAGCCCCAGGGGTGGACTAGCGGGTTCCTTCTCCTACAATGAGCAGTTCTTC.

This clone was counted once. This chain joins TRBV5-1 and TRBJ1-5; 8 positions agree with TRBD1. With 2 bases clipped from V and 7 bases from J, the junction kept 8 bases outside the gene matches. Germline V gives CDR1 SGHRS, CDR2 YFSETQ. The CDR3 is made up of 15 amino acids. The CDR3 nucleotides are TGCGCCAGCAGCTTCGGTTCAGGGGGCGAACAGCCCCAGCATTTT. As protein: CASSFGSGGEQPQHF.

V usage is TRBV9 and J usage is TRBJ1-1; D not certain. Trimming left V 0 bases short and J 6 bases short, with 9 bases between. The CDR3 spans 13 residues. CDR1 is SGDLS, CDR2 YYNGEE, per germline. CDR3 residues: CASSVVPQAEAFF. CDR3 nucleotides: TGTGCCAGCAGCGTAGTACCGCAGGCTGAAGCTTTCTTT.

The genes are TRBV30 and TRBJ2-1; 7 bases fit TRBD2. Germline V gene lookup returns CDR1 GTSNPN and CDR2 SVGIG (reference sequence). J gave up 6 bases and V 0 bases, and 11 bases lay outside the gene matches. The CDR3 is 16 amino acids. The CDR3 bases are TGTGCCTGGAGTGTACTTTTTGGGGGGGGGAGCAATGAGCAGTTCTTC. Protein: CAWSVLFGGGSNEQFF.

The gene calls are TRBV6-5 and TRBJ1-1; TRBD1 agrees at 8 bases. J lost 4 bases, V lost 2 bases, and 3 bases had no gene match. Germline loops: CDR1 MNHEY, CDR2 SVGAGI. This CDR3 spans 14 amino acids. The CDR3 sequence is CASSYGQGRTEAFF. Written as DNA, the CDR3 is TGTGCCAGCAGTTACGGACAGGGTCGCACTGAAGCTTTCTTT.

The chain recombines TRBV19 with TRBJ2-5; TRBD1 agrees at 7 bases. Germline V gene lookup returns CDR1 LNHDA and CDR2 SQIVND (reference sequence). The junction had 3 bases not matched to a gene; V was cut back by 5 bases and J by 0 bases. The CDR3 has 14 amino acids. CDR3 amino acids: CASSPDRDQETQYF. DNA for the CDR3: TGTGCCAGTAGTCCCGACAGGGACCAAGAGACCCAGTACTTC.

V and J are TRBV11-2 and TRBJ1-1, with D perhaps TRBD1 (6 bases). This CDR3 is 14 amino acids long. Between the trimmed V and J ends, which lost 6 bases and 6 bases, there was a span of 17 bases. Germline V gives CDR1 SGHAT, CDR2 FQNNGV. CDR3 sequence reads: CASSIQGLGSEAFF. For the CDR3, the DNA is TGTGCCAGCAGTATACAGGGATTGGGGTCTGAAGCTTTCTTT.

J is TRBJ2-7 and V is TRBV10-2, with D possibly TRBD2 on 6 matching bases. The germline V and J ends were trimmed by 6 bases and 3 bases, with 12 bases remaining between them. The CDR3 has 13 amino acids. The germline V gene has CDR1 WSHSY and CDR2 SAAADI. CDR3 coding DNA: TGCGCCAGCAGACCGGGACTCCGCTACGAGCAGTACTTC. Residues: CASRPGLRYEQYF.

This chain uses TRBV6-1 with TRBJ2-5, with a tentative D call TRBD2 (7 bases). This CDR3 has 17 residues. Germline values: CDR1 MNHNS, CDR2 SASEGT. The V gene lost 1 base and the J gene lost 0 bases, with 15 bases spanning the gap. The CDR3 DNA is TGTGCCAGCAGTGAAGGGTGGGCGGGGGCGTACCAAGAGACCCAGTACTTC. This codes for CASSEGWAGAYQETQYF.

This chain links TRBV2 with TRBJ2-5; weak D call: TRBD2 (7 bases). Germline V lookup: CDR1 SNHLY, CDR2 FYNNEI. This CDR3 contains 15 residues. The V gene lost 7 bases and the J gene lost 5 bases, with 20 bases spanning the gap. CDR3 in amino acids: CASNKGGGVGETQYF. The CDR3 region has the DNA TGTGCCAGCAACAAAGGGGGAGGGGTCGGGGAGACCCAGTACTTC.

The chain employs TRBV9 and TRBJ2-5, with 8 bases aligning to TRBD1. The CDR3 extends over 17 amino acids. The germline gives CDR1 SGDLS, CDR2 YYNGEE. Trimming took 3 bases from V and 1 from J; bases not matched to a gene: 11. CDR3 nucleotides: TGTGCCAGCAGCGCCGGTATTTCAGACAGGGGCCAAGAGACCCAGTACTTC. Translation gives CASSAGISDRGQETQYF. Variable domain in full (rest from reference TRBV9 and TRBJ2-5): DSGVTQTPKHLITATGQRVTLRCSPRSGDLSVYWYQQSLDQGLQFLIQYYNGEERAKGNILERFSAQQFPDLHSELNLSSLELGDSALYFCASSAGISDRGQETQYFGPGTRLLVL.

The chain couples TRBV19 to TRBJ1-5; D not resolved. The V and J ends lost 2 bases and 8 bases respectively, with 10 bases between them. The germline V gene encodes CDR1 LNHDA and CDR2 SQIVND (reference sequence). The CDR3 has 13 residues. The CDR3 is CASSIPLEEPQHF. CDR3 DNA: TGTGCCAGTAGTATACCCCTAGAGGAGCCCCAGCATTTT. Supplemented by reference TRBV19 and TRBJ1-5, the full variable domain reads DGGITQSPKYLFRKEGQNVTLSCEQNLNHDAMYWYRQDPGQGLRLIYYSQIVNDFQKGDIAEGYSVSREKKESFPLTVTSAQKNPTAFYLCASSIPLEEPQHFGDGTRLSIL.

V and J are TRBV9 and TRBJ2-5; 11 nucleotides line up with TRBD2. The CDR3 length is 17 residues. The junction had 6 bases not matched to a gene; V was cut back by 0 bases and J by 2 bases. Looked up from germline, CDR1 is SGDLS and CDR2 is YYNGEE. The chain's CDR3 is CASSVGASGGPQETQYF. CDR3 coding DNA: TGTGCCAGCAGCGTAGGGGCTAGCGGGGGGCCTCAAGAGACCCAGTACTTC.

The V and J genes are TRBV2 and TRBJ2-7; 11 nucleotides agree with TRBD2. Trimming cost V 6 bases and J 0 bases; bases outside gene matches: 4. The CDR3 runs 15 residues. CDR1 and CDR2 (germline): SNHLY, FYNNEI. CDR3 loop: CASRAGTSGSYEQYF. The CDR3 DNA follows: TGTGCCAGCAGAGCCGGGACTAGCGGCTCCTACGAGCAGTACTTC.

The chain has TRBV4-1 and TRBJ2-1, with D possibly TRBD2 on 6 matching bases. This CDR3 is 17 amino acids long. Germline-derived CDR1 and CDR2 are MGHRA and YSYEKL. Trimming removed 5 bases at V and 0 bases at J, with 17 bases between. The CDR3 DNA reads TGCGCCAGCAGCTTCCGTGACGCCGGGAGCTCCTACAATGAGCAGTTCTTC. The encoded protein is CASSFRDAGSSYNEQFF.

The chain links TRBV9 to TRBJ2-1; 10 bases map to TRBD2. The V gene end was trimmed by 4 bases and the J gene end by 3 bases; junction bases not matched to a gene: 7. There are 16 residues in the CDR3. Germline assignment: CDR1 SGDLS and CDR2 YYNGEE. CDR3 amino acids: CASSNLAGGIYNEQFF. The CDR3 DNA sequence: TGTGCCAGCAGCAACTTAGCGGGAGGAATCTACAATGAGCAGTTCTTC.

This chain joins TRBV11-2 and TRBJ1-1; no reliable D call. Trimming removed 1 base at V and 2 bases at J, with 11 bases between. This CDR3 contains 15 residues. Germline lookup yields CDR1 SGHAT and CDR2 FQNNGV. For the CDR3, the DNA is TGTGCCAGCAGCTTAGCGGGGAGGTCTAACACTGAAGCTTTCTTT. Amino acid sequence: CASSLAGRSNTEAFF.

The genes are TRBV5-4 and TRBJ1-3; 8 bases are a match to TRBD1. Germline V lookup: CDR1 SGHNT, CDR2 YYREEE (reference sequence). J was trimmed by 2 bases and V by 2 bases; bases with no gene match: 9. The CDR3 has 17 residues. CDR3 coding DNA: TGTGCCAGCAGCTTTGGGACAGGCCTTTTTACTGGAAACACCATATATTTT. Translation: CASSFGTGLFTGNTIYF.